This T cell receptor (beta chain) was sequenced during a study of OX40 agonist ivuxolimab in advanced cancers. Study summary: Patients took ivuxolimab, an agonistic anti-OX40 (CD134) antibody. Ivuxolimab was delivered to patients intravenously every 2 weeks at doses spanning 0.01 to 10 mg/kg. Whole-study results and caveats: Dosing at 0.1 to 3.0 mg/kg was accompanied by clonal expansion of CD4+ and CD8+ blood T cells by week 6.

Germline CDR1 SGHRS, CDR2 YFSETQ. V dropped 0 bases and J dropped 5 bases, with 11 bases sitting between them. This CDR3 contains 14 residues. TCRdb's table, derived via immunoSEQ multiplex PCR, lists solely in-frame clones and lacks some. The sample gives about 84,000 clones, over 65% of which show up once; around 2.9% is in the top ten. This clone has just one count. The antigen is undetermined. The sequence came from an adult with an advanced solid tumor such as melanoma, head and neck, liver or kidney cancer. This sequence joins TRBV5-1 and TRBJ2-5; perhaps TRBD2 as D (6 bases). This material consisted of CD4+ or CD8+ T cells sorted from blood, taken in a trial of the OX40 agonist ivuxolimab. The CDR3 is CASSLGLGGETQYF. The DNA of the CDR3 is TGCGCCAGCAGCTTGGGACTAGGTGGGGAGACCCAGTACTTC.